What follows are 30 T cell receptor beta chains derived from one specimen sequenced in a study of CD8+CD57+ T cells in acquired aplastic anemia. Genomic DNA, serving as template, underwent TCR beta VDJ and CDR3 profiling. TCRdb re-called the reads with MiXCR, one entry per CDR3 protein. The repertoire consists of roughly 420,000 distinct CDR3 sequences, with roughly 68% occurring once and the leading ten covering 3.5% to 4.5%. Specimen: sorted CD4+, CD8+, or CD8+CD57+ T cells (not recorded which) from PBMCs. The receptors shown here come from a human donor in good health, serving as a control.

On this clonotype itself: The CDR3 ends on some other residue instead of the conserved phenylalanine or tryptophan, so this is likely a read error. The limits of the CDR3 on the DNA are not certain, so only TCRdb's listed CDR3 is given. The CDR3 sequence: CASSRDGTATSSI. The J gene is TRBJ2-7, the V gene TRBV9; TRBD1 is the table's D call, not checked against the DNA. Per the germline V gene, CDR1 is SGDLS and CDR2 is YYNGEE. The CDR3 totals 13 residues, both ends included.

This clonotype was found many times. The rearrangement uses TRBV4-2 and TRBJ2-1; no clear D gene. V lost 0 bases to trimming and J lost 5 bases, with 11 bases between them. CDR3 length: 15 amino acids. The germline V gene encodes CDR1 LGHNA and CDR2 YNFKEQ. CDR3 nucleotides: TGTGCCAGCAGCCAAGATCACGTCTCGGACAATGAGCAGTTCTTC. Protein sequence: CASSQDHVSDNEQFF.

This clonotype was seen at least ten times. The CDR3 sequence is CASSLTSSSSYNSPLHF. DNA of the CDR3: TGTGCCAGCAGTTTGACGTCCTCTAGCTCCTATAATTCACCCCTCCACTTT. The chain carries TRBV12-3 or TRBV12-4 and TRBJ1-6; D ambiguous. The CDR3 is 17 amino acids. The V gene lost 3 bases and the J gene lost 0 bases, with 12 bases spanning the gap.

Comment on this clonotype: The conserved final phenylalanine or tryptophan is absent from the CDR3, which likely points to a read error. The limits of the CDR3 on the DNA are not certain, so only TCRdb's listed CDR3 is given. The V gene is TRBV7-2, the J gene TRBJ1-5. Germline CDR1 SGHTA, CDR2 FQGNSA. The CDR3 region is 13 residues in length, termini included. This CDR3 reads CASSLETSGNYEQ.

This clonotype has a count of ten or more. This chain uses TRBV5-1 with TRBJ1-5; D possibly corresponds to TRBD1 (5 bases). With 4 bases removed from V and 1 base from J, the gap between germline ends came to 15 bases. Looked up from germline, CDR1 is SGHRS and CDR2 is YFSETQ. This CDR3 region has 16 residues. CDR3 protein: CASSGQGGKSNQPQHF. CDR3 nucleotide sequence: TGCGCCAGCAGCGGTCAGGGAGGGAAGAGCAATCAGCCCCAGCATTTT.

This chain joins TRBV7-2 and TRBJ2-1; D is ambiguous. This CDR3 comprises 16 residues. The V end was cut by 5 bases, the J end by 11 bases, with 25 bases between. The germline CDR1 and CDR2 sequences are SGHTA and FQGNSA. As DNA, the CDR3 is TGTGCCAGCAGCAACGGTCGGAGCAAGGGTCAGCCCCAGCAGTTCTTC. Amino acids: CASSNGRSKGQPQQFF.

This rearrangement joins TRBV6-1 to TRBJ2-3; D not resolved. The V gene lost 9 bases and the J gene lost 3 bases, with 19 bases spanning the gap. The CDR3 is 15 residues long. CDR1 and CDR2 from the germline V gene are MNHNS and SASEGT. DNA of the CDR3: TGTGCCAGTGGCAGTGCCCGGCAGAGAACAGATACGCAGTATTTT. Encoded protein: CASGSARQRTDTQYF.

This clonotype was found many times. The V call is TRBV5-4, the J call TRBJ1-1; 9 bases are a match to TRBD1. V shed 0 bases, J shed 1 base, and the junction held 7 bases outside the gene matches. The CDR3 spans 17 residues. From germline, CDR1 is SGHNT and CDR2 YYREEE (reference sequence). The CDR3 DNA reads TGTGCCAGCAGCTTGGCACAGGGGGCGAGGGAGAACACTGAAGCTTTCTTT. Protein product: CASSLAQGARENTEAFF.

A note on this clonotype: Since the CDR3 does not end with the conserved phenylalanine or tryptophan, this likely comes from a read error. The DNA is left out, because the CDR3 cannot be placed on it with certainty; the CDR3 is given as TCRdb lists it. The chain combines TRBV7-2 with TRBJ1-1. From its first to its last residue, the CDR3 has 11 amino acids. CDR1 SGHTA and CDR2 FQGNSA come from the germline V gene. The CDR3 sequence is CASDCWGEGLL.

This chain connects TRBV20-1 to TRBJ1-1; D is possibly TRBD1 (5 bases). Trimming took off 5 bases at V and 2 bases at J, with 12 bases between the two ends. Germline V CDR1 and CDR2: DFQATT, SNEGSKA (reference sequence). The CDR3 is made up of 13 amino acids. CDR3 amino acids: CSAPPRVNTEAFF. CDR3 bases: TGCAGTGCTCCCCCCAGGGTAAACACTGAAGCTTTCTTT.

J is TRBJ1-2 and V is TRBV19; unclear D gene. The CDR3 loop spans 8 amino acids. Germline V CDR1 and CDR2: LNHDA, SQIVND (reference sequence). V gave up 8 bases and J gave up 10 bases, with 5 bases separating them. CDR3 amino acids: CASAFYTF. As DNA, the CDR3 is TGTGCCAGTGCTTTCTACACCTTC.

Note on this clonotype: Lacking the conserved final phenylalanine or tryptophan, this CDR3 likely reflects a read error. The limits of the CDR3 on the DNA are not certain, so only TCRdb's listed CDR3 is given. The gene calls are TRBV9 and TRBJ1-5; the DNA was not compared with TRBD1, the D call given in the table. The CDR3 extends over 13 residues, inclusive of both ends. CDR1 is SGDLS and CDR2 is YYNGEE in the germline V gene. The CDR3 here is CASSLHRGQGPTL.

Comments on this clonotype: The junction does not match germline at one end; this may be a read error. The V gene is TRBV2, the J gene TRBJ2-7, with D possibly being TRBD2 (5 bases). The CDR3 sequence is 11 residues long. Germline V CDR1 and CDR2: SNHLY, FYNNEI. The CDR3 protein is CASQRGSEEYF. The CDR3 DNA is TGTGCCAGCCAACGGGGTTCCGAGGAGTACTTC.

Comment on this clonotype: A much larger clone differs by one base, so this may be a read error. The chain links TRBV25-1 to TRBJ2-5; 11 positions agree with TRBD2. The germline V gene encodes CDR1 MGHDK and CDR2 SYGVNS. The CDR3 has 14 residues. Trimming removed 5 bases from V and 9 bases from J; junction bases left unmatched: 8. CDR3 coding DNA: TGTGCCAGCAGTCAACTAGCGGGGGCGGGGGCCCAGTACTTC. It encodes CASSQLAGAGAQYF.

A word on this clonotype: With a much larger clone just one base away, this may be a read error. This sequence joins TRBV6-2 or TRBV6-3 and TRBJ2-7; D is ambiguous. This CDR3 comprises 15 residues. V dropped 8 bases and J dropped 7 bases, with 24 bases sitting between them. Per germline, CDR1 MNHEY and CDR2 SVGEGT. CDR3 DNA: TGTGCCAGCGGTTTATCTGATCTGTGGTGGGTGGAGCAGTACTTC. Amino acid sequence: CASGLSDLWWVEQYF.

The V call is TRBV7-6, the J call TRBJ2-3, with 9 bases that match TRBD2. The germline V gene encodes CDR1 SGHVS and CDR2 FNYEAQ. J lost 6 bases, V lost 4 bases, and 8 bases had no gene match. The CDR3 covers 15 residues. CDR3 region: CASSYSGGPVDTQYF. In DNA, the CDR3 is TGTGCCAGCAGCTACAGCGGGGGGCCTGTTGATACGCAGTATTTT.

This clonotype appeared many times. This chain uses TRBV5-6 with TRBJ1-6; 7 nucleotides match TRBD1. This CDR3 is 13 amino acids long. V lost 6 bases and J lost 9; bases outside the gene matches: 6. CDR1 and CDR2 (germline): SGHDT, YYEEEE. The CDR3: CASTRQGSSPLHF. The DNA for the CDR3 is TGTGCCAGCACCCGACAGGGTAGTTCACCCCTCCACTTT.

To note about this clonotype: The junction departs from the called germline gene at one end, perhaps through a read error. The chain has TRBV15 and TRBJ2-3; a weak D match, TRBD2 (6 bases). CDR1 is LNHNV, CDR2 YYDKDF, per germline (reference sequence). CDR3 length equals 13 residues. CDR3 nucleotide sequence: TGTGCCACCTCTCCGACTAGGGGAGATGAGCAGTACTTT. Translated: CATSPTRGDEQYF.

Details on this clonotype: The missing conserved phenylalanine or tryptophan at the end of this CDR3 makes a read error likely. Because the CDR3's place on the DNA is in doubt, the DNA is left out and the CDR3 is given as listed by TCRdb. V usage is TRBV20-1 and J usage is TRBJ2-5. The CDR3 adds up to 10 amino acids, both ends counted. Germline V CDR1 and CDR2: DFQATT, SNEGSKA (reference sequence). The CDR3 spells CSASSLTHTH.

Concerning this clonotype: The junction does not match germline at one end; this may be a read error. The gene calls are TRBV7-9 and TRBJ1-2; tentatively, D is TRBD1 (5 bases). There are 14 residues in the CDR3. The germline gives CDR1 SEHNR, CDR2 FQNEAQ (reference sequence). The CDR3 loop is CASGWGQYKYGYTF. As DNA, the CDR3 is TGTGCCAGCGGTTGGGGCCAGTACAAATATGGGTACACCTTC.

J is TRBJ2-3 and V is TRBV20-1; a weak D match, TRBD2 (5 bases). Trimming cost V 6 bases and J 3 bases, with 19 bases left between them. The germline V gene has CDR1 DFQATT and CDR2 SNEGSKA (reference sequence). The length of the CDR3 is 15 residues. The CDR3 sequence is CSAVRDDGVTDTQYF. In DNA, the CDR3 is TGCAGTGCCGTTCGGGATGACGGAGTAACAGATACGCAGTATTTT.

This clonotype was found a few times. The chain carries TRBV3-1 and TRBJ2-7, with no clear D. The CDR3 has 13 residues. Trimming took 4 bases from V and 7 from J, leaving 14 bases between them. Germline V gene lookup returns CDR1 LGHDT and CDR2 YNNKEL (reference sequence). The CDR3: CASSREFMGEQYF. In nucleotides, the CDR3 is TGTGCCAGCAGCCGAGAATTTATGGGGGAGCAGTACTTC.

The chain is built from TRBV7-6 and TRBJ1-4; D is unclear. Trimming pared 3 bases from V and 14 bases from J, leaving 25 bases between. CDR1 SGHVS and CDR2 FNYEAQ come from the germline V gene. This CDR3 region has 16 residues. This CDR3 is CASSLGNSAETQYLFF. Here the CDR3 DNA reads TGTGCCAGCAGCTTGGGTAACAGTGCAGAGACCCAATACCTGTTTTTT.

To note about this clonotype: An end of the junction differs from the germline gene, which may be a read error. V usage is TRBV7-3 and J usage is TRBJ2-7, with D unresolved. The CDR3 is made up of 17 amino acids. Germline CDR1 and CDR2: SGHTA and FQGTGA. The CDR3: CASSVTVRDGSSYEQYF. The CDR3 bases are TGTGCCAGCAGCGTAACCGTCCGAGACGGCAGCTCCTACGAGCAGTACTTC.

Many counts were recorded for this clonotype. The chain joins TRBV12-3 or TRBV12-4 to TRBJ2-1, with D perhaps matching TRBD2 (7 bases). There are 15 residues in the CDR3. With 5 bases removed from V and 1 base from J, the gap between germline ends came to 12 bases. The DNA of the CDR3 is TGTGCCAGCAGTATCGGGGGGCTTTCCTACAATGAGCAGTTCTTC. This encodes CASSIGGLSYNEQFF.

This clonotype was seen repeatedly, ten times or more. V and J are TRBV30 and TRBJ2-1; tentatively, D is TRBD2 (6 bases). CDR1 and CDR2 (germline): GTSNPN, SVGIG (reference sequence). The CDR3 runs 13 residues. V lost 2 bases and J 6 bases, leaving 11 bases between the germline ends. CDR3 bases: TGTGCCTGGAGTACGGGGGTTGGCAATGAGCAGTTCTTC. Protein sequence: CAWSTGVGNEQFF.

V and J are TRBV20-1 and TRBJ2-7; D might be TRBD2 (6 bases). CDR3 length: 14 residues. Looked up from germline, CDR1 is DFQATT and CDR2 is SNEGSKA (reference sequence). The CDR3 DNA is TGCAGCGTCCACCCCGTTAAGGGAGGCTACGAGCAGTACTTC. This translates into CSVHPVKGGYEQYF.

The rearrangement uses TRBV5-4 and TRBJ2-1; 8 bases fit TRBD1. Germline V CDR1 and CDR2: SGHNT, YYREEE (reference sequence). J gave up 6 bases and V 4 bases, and 9 bases lay outside the gene matches. The length of the CDR3 is 15 residues. CDR3 region: CASSVRTGNGNEQFF. In DNA, the CDR3 is TGTGCCAGCAGCGTACGGACAGGGAACGGCAATGAGCAGTTCTTC.

In its sample, this clonotype was seen many times. The rearrangement links TRBV5-6 to TRBJ1-5; no firm D call. Between the trimmed V and J ends, which lost 4 bases and 4 bases, there was a span of 9 bases. The germline V gene encodes CDR1 SGHDT and CDR2 YYEEEE. This CDR3 is 13 amino acids long. The CDR3: CASSPSQNQPQHF. The CDR3 DNA is TGTGCCAGCAGCCCGAGTCAGAATCAGCCCCAGCATTTT.

CDR3 loop: CASSPGSAVTYEQYF. For the CDR3, the DNA is TGTGCCAGCAGCCCCGGGTCGGCAGTTACCTACGAGCAGTACTTC. V usage is TRBV7-3 and J usage is TRBJ2-7; D ambiguous. V gave up 5 bases and J gave up 2 bases, with 16 bases separating them. This CDR3 is built from 15 residues. The germline V gene encodes CDR1 SGHTA and CDR2 FQGTGA.